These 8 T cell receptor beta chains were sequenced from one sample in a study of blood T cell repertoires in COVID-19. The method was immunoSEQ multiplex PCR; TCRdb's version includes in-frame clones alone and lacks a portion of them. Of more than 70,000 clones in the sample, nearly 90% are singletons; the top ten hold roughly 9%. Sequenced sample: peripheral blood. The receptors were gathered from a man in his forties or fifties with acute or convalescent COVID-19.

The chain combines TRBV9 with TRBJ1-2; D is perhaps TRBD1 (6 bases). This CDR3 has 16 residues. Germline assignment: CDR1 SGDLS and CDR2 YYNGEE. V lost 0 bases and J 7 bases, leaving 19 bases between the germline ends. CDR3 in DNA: TGTGCCAGCAGCGTAGCTTCAGGGGACGCTAGGGCTGGCTACACCTTC. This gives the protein CASSVASGDARAGYTF.

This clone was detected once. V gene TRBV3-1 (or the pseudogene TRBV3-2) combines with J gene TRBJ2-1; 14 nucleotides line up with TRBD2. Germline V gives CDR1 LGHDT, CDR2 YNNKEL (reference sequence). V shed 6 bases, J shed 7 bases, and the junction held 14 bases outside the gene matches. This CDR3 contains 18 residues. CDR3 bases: TGTGCCAGCAGGAGGACCGGGACTAGCGGGGGCTCGCGGAATGAGCAGTTCTTC. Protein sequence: CASRRTGTSGGSRNEQFF.

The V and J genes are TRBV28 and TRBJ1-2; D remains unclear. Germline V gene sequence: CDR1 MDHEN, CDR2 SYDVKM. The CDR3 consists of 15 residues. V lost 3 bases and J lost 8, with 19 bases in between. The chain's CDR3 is CASSFNNWRSWGYTF. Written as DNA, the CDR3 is TGTGCCAGCAGTTTTAATAATTGGAGATCGTGGGGCTACACCTTC.

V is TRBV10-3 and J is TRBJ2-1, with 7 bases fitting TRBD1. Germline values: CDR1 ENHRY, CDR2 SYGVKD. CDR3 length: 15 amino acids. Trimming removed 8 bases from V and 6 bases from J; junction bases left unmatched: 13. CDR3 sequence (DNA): TGTGCCATCGGGGGCCCCGGACAGGAATCCAATGAGCAGTTCTTC. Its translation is CAIGGPGQESNEQFF.

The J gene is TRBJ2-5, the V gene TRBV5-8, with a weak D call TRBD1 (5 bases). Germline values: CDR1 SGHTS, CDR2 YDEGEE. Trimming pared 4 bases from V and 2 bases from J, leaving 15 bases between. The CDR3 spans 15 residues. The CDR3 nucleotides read TGTGCCAGCAGCCCTGCAATCCAGGGACAAGAGACCCAGTACTTC. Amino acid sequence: CASSPAIQGQETQYF.

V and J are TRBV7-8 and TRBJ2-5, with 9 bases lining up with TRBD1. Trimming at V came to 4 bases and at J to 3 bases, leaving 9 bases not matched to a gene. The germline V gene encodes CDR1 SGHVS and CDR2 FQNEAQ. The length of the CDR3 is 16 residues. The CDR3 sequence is CASSSGLGTGKETQYF. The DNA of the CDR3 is TGTGCCAGCAGCTCCGGCCTGGGGACAGGGAAAGAGACCCAGTACTTC.

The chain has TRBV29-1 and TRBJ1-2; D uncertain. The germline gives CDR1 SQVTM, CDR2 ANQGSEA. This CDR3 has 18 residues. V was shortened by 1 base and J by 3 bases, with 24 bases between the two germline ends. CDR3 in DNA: TGCAGCGTTGAAGGGAAAAGTTCGACACGGCCCCTCGACTATGGCTACACCTTC. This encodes CSVEGKSSTRPLDYGYTF.

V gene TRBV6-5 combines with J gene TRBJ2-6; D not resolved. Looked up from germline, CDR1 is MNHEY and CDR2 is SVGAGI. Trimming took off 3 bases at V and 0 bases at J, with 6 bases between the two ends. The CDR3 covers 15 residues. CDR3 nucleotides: TGTGCCAGCAGTTATCTCAGCTCTGGGGCCAACGTCCTGACTTTC. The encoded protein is CASSYLSSGANVLTF.